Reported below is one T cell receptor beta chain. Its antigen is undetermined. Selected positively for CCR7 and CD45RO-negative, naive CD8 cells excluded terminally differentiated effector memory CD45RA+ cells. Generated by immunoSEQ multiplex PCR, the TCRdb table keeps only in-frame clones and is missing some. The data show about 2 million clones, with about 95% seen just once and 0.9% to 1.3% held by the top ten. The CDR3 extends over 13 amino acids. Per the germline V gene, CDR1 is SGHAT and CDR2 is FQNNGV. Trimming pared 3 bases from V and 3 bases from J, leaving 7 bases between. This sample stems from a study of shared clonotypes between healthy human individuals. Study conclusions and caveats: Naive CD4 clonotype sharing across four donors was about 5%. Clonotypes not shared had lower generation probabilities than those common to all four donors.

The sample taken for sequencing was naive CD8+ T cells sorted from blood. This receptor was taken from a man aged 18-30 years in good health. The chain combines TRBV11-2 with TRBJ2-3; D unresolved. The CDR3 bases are TGTGCCAGCAGCTTCGAAGTAACAGATACGCAGTATTTT. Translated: CASSFEVTDTQYF.